These T cell receptor beta chains were read from a single sample in a study of cytomegalovirus exposure and HLA in healthy donors. The repertoire was sequenced with immunoSEQ multiplex PCR; TCRdb's copy has only in-frame clones and lacks some. The data show more than 110,000 clones, roughly four fifths seen once. Source material: PBMCs. The receptors stem from a man younger than 45 in good health and CMV-seropositive. CDR3s include the opening cysteine and the closing phenylalanine or tryptophan. The D gene is left open where the match is weak. The size of a clone is reported for some rows only, either as once, few or many, or as a class for expanded clones.

J gene,V gene,D gene,clone size,CDR3 protein,CDR3 DNA
TRBJ2-4,TRBV28,NA,NA,CASSLWQGPRDGAAKNIQYF,TGTGCCAGCAGTTTATGGCAGGGCCCCAGGGATGGGGCAGCCAAAAACATTCAGTACTTC
TRBJ2-7,TRBV28,TRBD2,NA,CASSPLGLAGGIYEQYF,TGTGCCAGCAGCCCACTGGGACTAGCGGGAGGTATCTACGAGCAGTACTTC
TRBJ2-7,TRBV2,NA,once,CASSVIRGYEQYF,TGTGCCAGCAGTGTGATTAGGGGTTACGAGCAGTACTTC
TRBJ2-5,TRBV4-1,NA,NA,CASSQQGEETQYF,TGCGCCAGCAGCCAACAGGGTGAAGAGACCCAGTACTTC
TRBJ2-3,TRBV14,NA,NA,CASSPWPSTTDTQYF,TGTGCCAGCAGCCCATGGCCTAGCACCACAGATACGCAGTATTTT
TRBJ1-5,TRBV28,NA,NA,CASSFQRNQPQHF,TGTGCCAGCAGTTTTCAGAGGAATCAGCCCCAGCATTTT
TRBJ2-2,TRBV7-2,NA,NA,CASSPSSGDWNTGELFF,TGTGCCAGCAGCCCCTCGTCGGGGGACTGGAACACCGGGGAGCTGTTTTTT
TRBJ2-7,TRBV7-2,TRBD2,NA,CASSLIITAGSYEQYF,TGTGCCAGCAGCTTAATTATTACAGCGGGATCCTACGAGCAGTACTTC
TRBJ1-4,TRBV2,NA,NA,CASSDARFNEKLFF,TGTGCCAGCAGTGATGCTAGATTTAATGAAAAACTGTTTTTT
TRBJ2-7,TRBV7-2,NA,NA,CASSASSYEQYF,TGTGCCAGCAGCGCTAGCTCCTACGAGCAGTACTTC
TRBJ1-2,TRBV27,NA,NA,CASSPGGRNYGYTF,TGTGCCAGCAGTCCCGGCGGCCGGAACTATGGCTACACCTTC
TRBJ2-1,TRBV7-9,NA,NA,CASSFLAGEQFF,TGTGCCAGCAGCTTTCTCGCGGGTGAGCAGTTCTTC
TRBJ2-1,TRBV6-1,TRBD2,once,CASSEAGFLAGPTGNEQFF,TGTGCCAGCAGTGAAGCTGGGTTTCTAGCGGGACCCACGGGCAATGAGCAGTTCTTC
TRBJ1-1,TRBV5-6,TRBD1,NA,CASSRQGSLGLNTEAFF,TGTGCCAGCAGTAGACAGGGGAGTCTCGGGTTGAACACTGAAGCTTTCTTT
TRBJ2-7,TRBV7-6,NA,NA,CASSPQGTYEQYF,TGTGCCAGCAGCCCGCAGGGGACCTACGAGCAGTACTTC
TRBJ2-7,TRBV12-2,NA,NA,CASRLEGFTGGDPSYEQYF,TGTGCAAGTCGCTTAGAGGGGTTCACAGGGGGCGACCCCTCCTACGAGCAGTACTTC
TRBJ2-5,TRBV4-2,TRBD2,NA,CASSQDTRDYSEETQYF,TGTGCCAGCAGCCAAGATACGCGGGACTACTCCGAGGAGACCCAGTACTTC
TRBJ2-5,TRBV6-6,TRBD2,NA,CASRPLGLDQETQYF,TGTGCCAGCAGACCCCTGGGACTAGACCAAGAGACCCAGTACTTC
TRBJ1-1,TRBV27,NA,NA,CASNLRGGSTEAFF,TGTGCCAGCAACCTTAGGGGGGGAAGTACTGAAGCTTTCTTT
TRBJ1-4,TRBV7-9,NA,NA,CASSLLQGRREKLFF,TGTGCCAGCAGCTTACTACAGGGCAGGAGGGAAAAACTGTTTTTT
TRBJ2-1,TRBV29-1,TRBD2,NA,CSVGQPSGSSYNEQFF,TGCAGCGTTGGCCAGCCTAGCGGGTCCTCTTACAATGAGCAGTTCTTC
TRBJ2-7,TRBV29-1,TRBD2,NA,CSASGLAAYEQYF,TGCAGCGCCAGTGGACTAGCGGCCTACGAGCAGTACTTC
TRBJ2-2,TRBV2,TRBD1,once,CASRGQGVVGELFF,TGTGCCAGCAGGGGACAGGGAGTGGTCGGGGAGCTGTTTTTT
TRBJ2-7,TRBV5-1,TRBD2,NA,CASSPSGNTYEQYF,TGCGCCAGCAGCCCCAGCGGGAACACTTACGAGCAGTACTTC
TRBJ2-3,TRBV6-5,TRBD2,NA,CASSRRTSEDTQYF,TGTGCCAGCAGTCGTAGGACTAGCGAAGATACGCAGTATTTT
TRBJ1-2,TRBV7-2,NA,few,CASSLAVLNYGYTF,TGTGCCAGCAGCTTAGCCGTCCTTAACTATGGCTACACCTTC
TRBJ2-3,TRBV7-9,TRBD1,NA,CASREQGATDTQYF,TGTGCCAGCAGAGAGCAGGGGGCGACAGATACGCAGTATTTT
TRBJ2-1,TRBV2,NA,NA,CASSDNREYDEQFF,TGTGCCAGCAGTGACAACAGGGAATACGATGAGCAGTTCTTC
TRBJ2-3,TRBV5-1,TRBD2,NA,CASSWPLAGGPEGDTQYF,TGCGCCAGCAGCTGGCCACTAGCGGGAGGGCCGGAAGGAGATACGCAGTATTTT
TRBJ2-1,TRBV27,NA,NA,CASGTQSYNEQFF,TGTGCCAGCGGGACACAGTCCTACAATGAGCAGTTCTTC
TRBJ2-2,TRBV27,NA,NA,CASSLSGEPTGELFF,TGTGCCAGCAGTTTATCGGGCGAGCCGACCGGGGAGCTGTTTTTT
TRBJ2-2,TRBV11-2,NA,once,CASSRRDSRSTGELFF,TGTGCCAGCAGCCGGCGGGACTCTCGGAGCACCGGGGAGCTGTTTTTT
TRBJ2-1,TRBV6-6,NA,NA,CASSYSGGARNEQFF,TGTGCCAGCAGTTACTCGGGGGGGGCGCGAAATGAGCAGTTCTTC
TRBJ2-2,TRBV5-1,TRBD2,NA,CASSLPGTSGTGELFF,TGCGCCAGCAGCTTACCCGGGACTAGCGGGACCGGGGAGCTGTTTTTT